These T cell receptor beta chains were read from a single sample in a study of cytomegalovirus exposure and HLA in healthy donors. Only in-frame clones appear in the TCRdb table, and some are missing; sequencing was by immunoSEQ multiplex PCR. The sample records about 120,000 clones, 75% to 90% being singletons. Sequencing was done on a sample of PBMCs. The source is a man aged 18 to 35 in good health and CMV-seropositive. Both conserved end residues are part of each CDR3. The D gene is left open where the match is weak. Size is omitted from some rows. Given values are once, few, many or a class for expanded clones.

clone size,J gene,V gene,D gene,CDR3 DNA,CDR3 protein
-,TRBJ1-4,TRBV5-4,TRBD1,TGTGCCAGCAGCGCGGGACAGTCTAATGAAAAACTGTTTTTT,CASSAGQSNEKLFF
-,TRBJ2-3,TRBV2,-,TGTGCCAGCAGTGCGACAGAGGTTCTTGATACGCAGTATTTT,CASSATEVLDTQYF
-,TRBJ1-6,TRBV5-4,-,TGTGCCAGCAGCTCCAGCCCGGGGGAAGTTTCACCCCTCCACTTT,CASSSSPGEVSPLHF
-,TRBJ2-2,TRBV10-1,-,TGCGCCAGCAGTGATCTTAACGAAACGGTCGCCGGGGAGCTGTTTTTT,CASSDLNETVAGELFF
once,TRBJ2-7,TRBV7-9,TRBD1,TGTGCCAGCAGCTGGGGGGGACAGGGTTACGAGCAGTACTTC,CASSWGGQGYEQYF
-,TRBJ1-1,TRBV7-2,-,TGTGCCAGCAGCTCCACATTAAACACTGAAGCTTTCTTT,CASSSTLNTEAFF
-,TRBJ1-1,TRBV25-1,-,TGTGCCAGCAGTGGAGGCATAGGTCCAGCTTTCTTT,CASSGGIGPAFF
few,TRBJ2-1,TRBV2,TRBD1,TGTGCCAGCAGCCGACGGTCTGTGGGACAGGGGAGGGAGCAGTTCTTC,CASSRRSVGQGREQFF
-,TRBJ2-5,TRBV6-1,-,TGTGCCAGCCTTCTAAATAGACAAGAGACCCAGTACTTC,CASLLNRQETQYF
-,TRBJ1-2,TRBV5-4,-,TGTGCCAGCAGCTTGCCTGGACAGACGCTTGGCTACACCTTC,CASSLPGQTLGYTF
-,TRBJ1-4,TRBV25-1,-,TGTGCCAGCAGTGACCGTAATGAAAAACTGTTTTTT,CASSDRNEKLFF
-,TRBJ2-1,TRBV4-3,-,TGCGCCAGCAGCCACACATTAGGGGGGGGGCACAATGAGCAGTTCTTC,CASSHTLGGGHNEQFF
once,TRBJ2-5,TRBV6-5,TRBD1,TGTGCCAGCAGTTCCGGACAGGGTGGGGCTCAGACCCAGTACTTC,CASSSGQGGAQTQYF
once,TRBJ1-1,TRBV9,-,TGTGCCAGCAGCGTGCAGGGGAACACTGAAGCTTTCTTT,CASSVQGNTEAFF
few,TRBJ2-7,TRBV2,-,TGTGCCAGCAGTGAGGGGGCCATCTACGAGCAGTACTTC,CASSEGAIYEQYF
-,TRBJ1-2,TRBV18,TRBD1,TGTGCCAGCTCCGCGGGACAGGGCTATGGCTACACCTTC,CASSAGQGYGYTF
-,TRBJ2-3,TRBV20-1,-,TGCAGTTCGGACAGCGTTGCTACGCAGTATTTT,CSSDSVATQYF